These T cell receptor beta chains were read from a single sample in a study of T cells in Graves' hyperthyroidism and ophthalmopathy. TCRdb re-called the multiplex PCR reads through MiXCR, storing one row per CDR3 protein. The sample lists fewer than 350,000 distinct CDR3 sequences, approximately 18% occurring once. Sequencing was carried out using blood. These receptors originate from a man aged 45 to 65 with Graves' ophthalmopathy. Each CDR3 is given with its conserved first and last residue. D genes are given only for firm matches. Rows give clone size only sometimes, using once, few, many, or a class for an expanded clone.

J: TRBJ2-3; V: TRBV7-7; size: many; D: TRBD2; DNA: TGTGCTAGCAGCACGGGACTAGCGGGAGCAGATACGCAGTATTTT; CDR3: CASSTGLAGADTQYF
J: TRBJ2-7; V: TRBV28; size: -; D: -; DNA: TGTGCCAGCATTTCGCCGGGACAAATCTCCTACGAGCAGTACTTC; CDR3: CASISPGQISYEQYF
J: TRBJ1-5; V: TRBV10-3; size: few; D: -; DNA: TGTGCCATCAGTGCCGGGGTCGGGAATCAGCCCCAGCATTTT; CDR3: CAISAGVGNQPQHF
J: TRBJ2-5; V: TRBV3-1; size: many; D: TRBD2; DNA: TGTGCCAGCAGCCCGGGACTAGCGGGAGTAGAGACCCAGTACTTC; CDR3: CASSPGLAGVETQYF
J: TRBJ1-4; V: TRBV4-2; size: -; D: -; DNA: TGTGCCAGCAGCCAAGCACCCCCGGCAGGGCCTAATGAAAAACTGTTTTTT; CDR3: CASSQAPPAGPNEKLFF
J: TRBJ2-7; V: TRBV29-1; size: many; D: TRBD1; DNA: TGCAGCGTTTCTGAGGGGGCCAACGAGCAGTACTTC; CDR3: CSVSEGANEQYF
J: TRBJ1-1; V: TRBV4-1; size: few; D: -; DNA: TGCGCCAGCAGCAGCCGGGACGGTGGACTTTTAGCTTTCTTT; CDR3: CASSSRDGGLLAFF
J: TRBJ2-6; V: TRBV12-3/TRBV12-4; size: -; D: -; DNA: TGTGCCAGCATCCCGGGGAGCGGAAGAAGGACCAACGTCCTGACTTTC; CDR3: CASIPGSGRRTNVLTF
J: TRBJ1-1; V: TRBV11-2; size: many; D: -; DNA: TGTGCCAGCAGCTTAATTCTGAACACTGAAGCTTTCTTT; CDR3: CASSLILNTEAFF
J: TRBJ2-1; V: TRBV4-1; size: -; D: TRBD2; DNA: TGCGCCAGCAGCCAGTCGGGACTAGCGGGATGGAATGAGCAGTTCTTC; CDR3: CASSQSGLAGWNEQFF
J: TRBJ2-7; V: TRBV12-3/TRBV12-4; size: many; D: -; DNA: TGTGCCAAAGTCAACAGGGCGAGAAGCTACGAGCAGTACTTC; CDR3: CAKVNRARSYEQYF
J: TRBJ1-6; V: TRBV20-1; size: few; D: -; DNA: TGCAGTGCTAGAGTACTGAGTGCACGGTCAATGCGGAATTCACCCCTCCACTTT; CDR3: CSARVLSARSMRNSPLHF
J: TRBJ2-2; V: TRBV20-1; size: few; D: -; DNA: TGCAGTGCTAGAGACGATCTAACGATGGGATCCCAGAACACCGGGGAGCTGTTTTTT; CDR3: CSARDDLTMGSQNTGELFF
J: TRBJ2-3; V: TRBV28; size: many; D: -; DNA: TGTGCCATACAAAATGGGGGTACGGGCACAGATACGCAGTATTTT; CDR3: CAIQNGGTGTDTQYF
J: TRBJ2-3; V: TRBV7-2; size: -; D: -; DNA: TGTGCCAGCAGCATGAGCCCTTCGCAGTATTTT; CDR3: CASSMSPSQYF
J: TRBJ2-7; V: TRBV29-1; size: few; D: -; DNA: TGCAGCGTGAAGGGGGGCGGGGAGCAGTACTTC; CDR3: CSVKGGGEQYF
J: TRBJ2-2; V: TRBV3-1; size: few; D: -; DNA: TGTGCCAGCAGCCAAGAGGGGGGCGCGCGGACCGGGGAGCTGTTTTTT; CDR3: CASSQEGGARTGELFF
J: TRBJ2-5; V: TRBV6-6; size: few; D: -; DNA: TGTGCCAGCAGTTACTTAGAGGGGCCGGGACTCCAAGAGACCCAGTACTTC; CDR3: CASSYLEGPGLQETQYF
J: TRBJ2-1; V: TRBV7-9; size: many; D: TRBD2; DNA: TGTGCCAGCAGCTACCTTGAGGGGCAGGTAGCGGGGTTCCCCTACAATGAGCAGTTCTTC; CDR3: CASSYLEGQVAGFPYNEQFF
J: TRBJ2-5; V: TRBV10-3; size: many; D: TRBD2; DNA: TGTGCCATCAGTGAGTCGGGGGGAGGGCCCCAAGAGACCCAGTACTTC; CDR3: CAISESGGGPQETQYF
J: TRBJ2-1; V: TRBV24-1; size: -; D: -; DNA: TGTGCCACCAGTGACACGCCCCGGTCTGGGGAGCAGTTCTTC; CDR3: CATSDTPRSGEQFF
J: TRBJ1-2; V: TRBV4-1; size: many; D: -; DNA: TGCGCCAGCAGCCAAGATAAACGGGGGGCGCAGGACTATGGCTACACCTTC; CDR3: CASSQDKRGAQDYGYTF
J: TRBJ2-1; V: TRBV29-1; size: -; D: TRBD2; DNA: TGCAGCGTTGAAGCCCCGGGGCGGGGGTCGCCGGATGAGCAGTTCTTC; CDR3: CSVEAPGRGSPDEQFF
J: TRBJ1-6; V: TRBV7-9; size: few; D: TRBD1; DNA: TGTGCCAGCAGCCCACAGGGGAATAATTCACCCCTCCACTTT; CDR3: CASSPQGNNSPLHF
J: TRBJ1-5; V: TRBV28; size: few; D: -; DNA: TGTGCCGCAGCGTGGGACAATAGCAATCAGCCCCAGCATTTT; CDR3: CAAAWDNSNQPQHF
J: TRBJ2-7; V: TRBV20-1; size: many; D: TRBD2; DNA: TGCAGTGCGCCGCCTCTGACTAGCGGGACCGGGGAGCAGTACTTC; CDR3: CSAPPLTSGTGEQYF
J: TRBJ2-5; V: TRBV5-6; size: -; D: TRBD2; DNA: TGTGCCAGCAGCTTGGCCCCCAGCGGGAGGGCCGGGAAGACCCAGTACTTC; CDR3: CASSLAPSGRAGKTQYF
J: TRBJ2-3; V: TRBV27; size: many; D: -; DNA: TGTGCCAGCACCCAGCCTGGGAGCGCAGATACGCAGTATTTT; CDR3: CASTQPGSADTQYF
J: TRBJ1-3; V: TRBV10-1; size: few; D: -; DNA: TGCGCCAGCAGTGAGGCGGTTGGAAACACCATATATTTT; CDR3: CASSEAVGNTIYF
J: TRBJ2-3; V: TRBV5-6; size: -; D: -; DNA: TGTGCCAGCAGCTTGGAGTCTAGCACAGATACGCAGTATTTT; CDR3: CASSLESSTDTQYF